These T cell receptor beta chains were read from a single sample in a study of chemoradiotherapy in HPV16-positive cancers. The protocol was immunoSEQ multiplex PCR, while the TCRdb copy is restricted to in-frame clones and leaves out a portion. This sample yields 1,500 to 2,500 clones, of which approximately 81% are seen a single time; around a tenth belongs to the top ten. The starting material was tumor tissue, obtained from a patient who underwent chemoradiotherapy. Receptors were obtained from a human donor with HPV-associated anogenital cancer. The CDR3 runs from the conserved cysteine through the conserved F or W. D genes are given only for firm matches. Size is stated for part of the rows, as once, few or many counts, or as a class when the clone is expanded.

v_call,d_call,j_call,clone_size,cdr3_aa,cdr3_nt
TRBV2,-,TRBJ2-7,few,CASSVRDTNEQYF,TGTGCCAGCAGTGTGCGGGACACGAACGAGCAGTACTTC
TRBV30,TRBD1,TRBJ2-4,-,CAWSVQGVNIQYF,TGTGCCTGGAGTGTACAGGGGGTAAACATTCAGTACTTC
TRBV7-3,-,TRBJ2-7,-,CASSRNPGYEQYF,TGTGCCAGCAGCCGAAACCCAGGCTACGAGCAGTACTTC
TRBV14,-,TRBJ2-4,-,CASSQRFISGQLAKNIQYF,TGTGCCAGCAGCCAAAGATTCATATCAGGACAGCTAGCCAAAAACATTCAGTACTTC
TRBV7-9,TRBD1,TRBJ2-7,-,CASSFGQGSYEQYF,TGTGCCAGCAGCTTTGGACAGGGGTCCTACGAGCAGTACTTC
TRBV9,TRBD1,TRBJ2-2,-,CASSLGGRELFF,TGTGCCAGCAGCCTAGGGGGCCGGGAGCTGTTTTTT
TRBV19,TRBD2,TRBJ2-7,-,CASGMSGATYEQYF,TGTGCCAGCGGGATGAGCGGGGCGACCTACGAGCAGTACTTC
TRBV10-3,TRBD2,TRBJ2-2,-,CAISDPGLVAGELFF,TGTGCCATCAGCGACCCCGGACTAGTCGCCGGGGAGCTGTTTTTT
TRBV5-6,TRBD2,TRBJ2-7,-,CASRSGGKWGYEQYF,TGTGCCAGCAGATCGGGGGGGAAATGGGGCTACGAGCAGTACTTC
TRBV6-1,TRBD2,TRBJ2-3,-,CASRLAGVGDTQYF,TGTGCCAGCAGACTAGCGGGAGTTGGAGATACGCAGTATTTT
TRBV30,-,TRBJ2-2,-,CAWKRLTGELFF,TGTGCCTGGAAGAGATTGACCGGGGAGCTGTTTTTT
TRBV18,-,TRBJ2-3,-,CASSPRAGATDTQYF,TGTGCCAGCTCACCACGTGCAGGGGCCACAGATACGCAGTATTTT
TRBV10-3,-,TRBJ2-5,once,CAISRGGALGETQYF,TGTGCCATCAGCCGAGGAGGGGCCCTGGGGGAGACCCAGTACTTC
TRBV7-9,-,TRBJ1-5,-,CASSLGTFADQPQHF,TGTGCCAGCAGCTTAGGGACTTTCGCCGATCAGCCCCAGCATTTT
TRBV2,-,TRBJ2-5,-,CASKLGETQYF,TGTGCCAGCAAACTAGGGGAGACCCAGTACTTC
TRBV25-1,TRBD2,TRBJ2-7,-,CASSQALAGLYEQYF,TGTGCCAGCAGTCAGGCGCTAGCGGGCCTCTACGAGCAGTACTTC
TRBV5-1,-,TRBJ2-3,-,CASSSSRLTDTQYF,TGCGCCAGCAGCTCGTCTCGGCTGACAGATACGCAGTATTTT
TRBV6-5,TRBD2,TRBJ2-4,-,CASSVAGDINIQYF,TGTGCCAGCAGCGTAGCGGGAGATATAAACATTCAGTACTTC
TRBV30,-,TRBJ2-1,-,CAWSAPGGEQFF,TGTGCCTGGAGCGCCCCCGGGGGTGAGCAGTTCTTC
TRBV5-1,TRBD1,TRBJ2-1,-,CASRGTGAANEQFF,TGCGCCAGCAGGGGGACAGGCGCAGCAAATGAGCAGTTCTTC
TRBV5-1,TRBD1,TRBJ2-5,-,CASSLDPDRGRLETQYF,TGCGCCAGCAGCTTGGACCCGGACAGGGGACGTTTGGAGACCCAGTACTTC
TRBV30,-,TRBJ1-1,once,CAWRRTVLMNTEAFF,TGTGCCTGGAGAAGGACAGTATTAATGAACACTGAAGCTTTCTTT
TRBV6-6,-,TRBJ1-1,-,CASLSDSTEAFF,TGTGCCAGCCTATCCGACAGCACAGAAGCTTTCTTT
TRBV10-3,-,TRBJ2-3,-,CAIRGGGSDTQYF,TGTGCCATCAGGGGGGGCGGGTCAGATACGCAGTATTTT
TRBV10-1,TRBD1,TRBJ1-1,few,CASSDGQGVISAFF,TGCGCCAGCAGTGATGGACAGGGAGTCATCTCAGCTTTCTTT
TRBV2,-,TRBJ2-7,-,CASSEERGAGDEQYF,TGTGCCAGCAGTGAAGAAAGAGGGGCAGGAGACGAGCAGTACTTC
TRBV9,TRBD1,TRBJ1-3,-,CASSVDTGGTGNTIYF,TGTGCCAGCAGCGTAGACACAGGGGGCACAGGAAACACCATATATTTT
TRBV6-1,-,TRBJ2-7,-,CASTYNTGYEQYF,TGTGCCAGCACTTATAATACAGGGTACGAGCAGTACTTC
TRBV10-3,-,TRBJ2-1,-,CAISELKTRGNEQFF,TGTGCCATCAGTGAATTAAAGACTAGGGGCAATGAGCAGTTCTTC